This record looks at one T cell receptor (beta chain) sequence and its context. The antigen is unknown. Tagging with unique molecular identifiers was a feature of the TCR beta cDNA libraries. Starting from about 1 to 10 million T cells, the study yielded roughly 0.5 million cDNA molecules. TCRdb redid the calling of the PCR reads with MiXCR, one entry per CDR3 protein. The data contain about 500,000 distinct CDR3 sequences, roughly 45% of them singletons. The record originates from a study of post-analysis software for immune sequencing data. Overall study results and limits: Compared against controls, patients with multiple sclerosis displayed significantly lower normalized Chao1 diversity.

Input material: blood. This receptor was taken from a girl aged 10 to 17 with multiple sclerosis.

The CDR3 DNA is TGTGCCAGCAGCTTGGTCCTAGCGGCCTACGAGCAGTACTTC. It yields the protein CASSLVLAAYEQYF. The chain has TRBV5-5 and TRBJ2-7, with 7 bases fitting TRBD2. The CDR3 loop spans 14 amino acids. Looked up from germline, CDR1 is SGHKS and CDR2 is YYEKEE (reference sequence). V lost 0 bases and J lost 2; bases outside the gene matches: 2.